This T cell receptor beta chain was sequenced for a study of regulatory T cells in long-lasting Graves disease. Study-level findings and limits: For persistent Graves' patients, TCR diversity was lower than for newly diagnosed ones.

Assembly of TCR beta libraries relied on iRepertoire HTBI primers together with Arm-PCR of CDR3 regions. TCRdb used MiXCR to reprocess the multiplex PCR reads, holding one entry per CDR3 protein. The sample has 450,000 or so distinct CDR3 sequences; less than 25% are singletons. This clonotype has a count of ten or more. Its antigen is still unknown. Indicated time point: persistent/refractory GD, antithyroid drugs over 5 years with positive TRAb. PBMC-extracted RNA yielded the TCR library. The V end was cut by 4 bases, the J end by 2 bases, with 8 bases between. Germline V gives CDR1 MDHEN, CDR2 SYDVKM. The CDR3 length is 13 residues.

The source is a female donor with Graves disease. The sample in question was peripheral blood mononuclear cells (PBMCs), obtained when the disease was refractory, from a patient treated with antithyroid drugs. The genes are TRBV28 and TRBJ1-1; D is undetermined. As DNA, the CDR3 is TGTGCCAGCAGTTCCTGGACTAACACTGAAGCTTTCTTT. Translated, it gives CASSSWTNTEAFF.